The 6 T cell receptor beta chains below all came from one sample that was sequenced in a study of blood T cell repertoires in COVID-19 (dated by TCRdb to 2018 to 2021). Library preparation employed the immunoSEQ multiplex PCR assay. The table comes from immuneACCESS by way of TCRdb, which keeps in-frame sequences with V and J called. Part of the clones is missing from these tables; in studies checked, under half for an unresolved V gene and the rest for unknown reasons. The sample table shows under 250,000 clones, and around nine tenths are seen once. The ten largest clones capture around 7.3% of the sample. The sequencing input was peripheral blood. The receptors shown here come from a woman aged 70 to 79 with active or convalescent COVID-19.

The genes are TRBV28 and TRBJ1-4, with TRBD1 matching over 10 bases. The CDR3 runs 14 residues. Germline V CDR1 and CDR2: MDHEN, SYDVKM. V shed 5 bases and J 8 bases; nucleotides not matched to a gene: 5. The CDR3 spells CASSHDRGREKLFF. The CDR3, as DNA: TGTGCCAGCAGTCACGACAGGGGGCGGGAAAAACTGTTTTTT.

The V gene is TRBV11-2, the J gene TRBJ2-1, with TRBD2 identical over 13 bases. The CDR3 consists of 18 residues. Germline CDR1 is SGHAT and CDR2 is FQNNGV. The V segment lost 5 bases and the J segment 8 bases; nucleotides outside the gene matches: 15. The DNA of the CDR3 is TGTGCCAGCAGCCACCCCACTAGCGGGGGGGGCTCTAGGGATGAGCAGTTCTTC. It translates to CASSHPTSGGGSRDEQFF.

The chain is built from TRBV6-5 and TRBJ1-4, with 7 bases matching TRBD1. CDR1 and CDR2 (germline): MNHEY, SVGAGI. This CDR3 contains 14 residues. The V gene end was trimmed by 7 bases and the J gene end by 7 bases; junction bases not matched to a gene: 9. This CDR3 reads CASKSGGTAEKLFF. Written as DNA, the CDR3 is TGTGCCAGCAAATCGGGCGGGACAGCTGAAAAACTGTTTTTT.

This clone was counted once. The CDR3 DNA sequence: TGTGCCAGCAGAGGACAGGGATCTCCTAATTCACCCCTCCACTTT. Protein product: CASRGQGSPNSPLHF. The rearrangement links TRBV3-1 (or the pseudogene TRBV3-2) to TRBJ1-6, with 8 bases aligning to TRBD1. The CDR3 length is 15 residues. Looked up from germline, CDR1 is LGHDT and CDR2 is YNNKEL (reference sequence). V trimming: 6 bases; J trimming: 6 bases; junction bases outside the gene matches: 7.

The chain combines TRBV6-5 with TRBJ1-4; a possible D gene is TRBD1 (5 bases). Trimming took 4 bases from V and 0 from J, leaving 12 bases between them. The V gene's germline CDR1 is MNHEY and CDR2 SVGAGI. CDR3 length equals 16 residues. CDR3 nucleotide sequence: TGTGCCAGCAGTTCCGCAGGGTTAGCAACTAATGAAAAACTGTTTTTT. Its protein product is CASSSAGLATNEKLFF.

The rearrangement links TRBV5-6 to TRBJ2-2; TRBD2 is a possible D gene (6 bases). Germline-derived CDR1 and CDR2 are SGHDT and YYEEEE. The CDR3 is 17 amino acids. V was cut by 2 bases and J by 4 bases, with 18 bases left in between. DNA of the CDR3: TGTGCCAGCAGCTTAAACTTCCGGGGGAGGTCCACCGGGGAGCTGTTTTTT. Protein sequence: CASSLNFRGRSTGELFF.